Presented here are 16 T cell receptor beta chains from one specimen sequenced in a study of blood T cell repertoires in COVID-19. Here immunoSEQ multiplex PCR was the method, and the copy in TCRdb shows in-frame clones only, minus some. The sample shows roughly 39,000 clones, over 70% of them seen only once. The sequencing sample was made of peripheral blood. The receptors come from a woman in her 70s with acute or convalescent COVID-19.

This chain connects TRBV9 to TRBJ2-1, with D possibly matching TRBD2 (5 bases). CDR3 length equals 16 residues. V lost 2 bases and J 4 bases, leaving 16 bases between the germline ends. Germline V CDR1 and CDR2: SGDLS, YYNGEE. The CDR3 DNA reads TGTGCCAGCAGCGTGTTAGGGCTAGCATCTTACAATGAGCAGTTCTTC. This translates into CASSVLGLASYNEQFF.

V gene TRBV30 combines with J gene TRBJ1-2, with D perhaps matching TRBD1 (6 bases). Looked up from germline, CDR1 is GTSNPN and CDR2 is SVGIG (reference sequence). This CDR3 is built from 13 residues. The V gene lost 0 bases and the J gene lost 4 bases, with 9 bases spanning the gap. The DNA for the CDR3 is TGTGCCTGGAGTGTGCAGGGGATCTATGGCTACACCTTC. Protein: CAWSVQGIYGYTF. The full variable domain, with the rest looked up from reference TRBV30 and TRBJ1-2, is SQTIHQWPATLVQPVGSPLSLECTVEGTSNPNLYWYRQAAGRGLQLLFYSVGIGQISSEVPQNLSASRPQDRQFILSSKKLLLSDSGFYLCAWSVQGIYGYTFGSGTRLTVV.

This clone occurred once. The V gene is TRBV15, the J gene TRBJ2-3; TRBD2 agrees at 16 bases. The CDR3 runs 20 residues. The ends lost 0 bases at V and 2 bases at J; junction bases unmatched: 8. Per germline, CDR1 LNHNV and CDR2 YYDKDF (reference sequence). The CDR3 loop is CATSRDLGTSGGASTDTQYF. The CDR3 DNA follows: TGTGCCACCAGCAGAGATTTGGGGACTAGCGGGGGGGCTTCCACAGATACGCAGTATTTT.

Points on this clone: One junction end disagrees with the germline gene, perhaps due to a read error. The V call is TRBV5-1, the J call TRBJ2-1; 10 bases are shared with TRBD2. The CDR3 totals 17 residues. Germline loops: CDR1 SGHRS, CDR2 YFSETQ. The CDR3 region has the DNA TGCGCCAGCAGCTTACGGACTAGCGGAGCCTCCAACAATGAGCAGTTCTTC. This gives the protein CASSLRTSGASNNEQFF. Drawing the rest from reference TRBV5-1 and TRBJ2-1, the complete variable domain is KAGVTQTPRYLIKTRGQQVTLSCSPISGHRSVSWYQQTPGQGLQFLFEYFSETQRNKGNFPGRFSGRQFSNSRSEMNVSTLELGDSALYLCASSLRTSGASNNEQFFGPGTRLTVL.

V and J are TRBV7-2 and TRBJ1-2; the match to TRBD1 covers 10 bases. The CDR3 is 15 amino acids. V gave up 10 bases and J gave up 3 bases; unmatched junction bases: 11. Germline assignment: CDR1 SGHTA and CDR2 FQGNSA. The CDR3 sequence: CANRQGALGHYGYTF. CDR3 sequence (DNA): TGTGCCAACCGACAGGGGGCGTTAGGGCACTATGGCTACACCTTC.

This clone was detected once. V gene TRBV7-2 combines with J gene TRBJ2-6; D gene unclear. CDR3 length equals 18 residues. Trimming removed 7 bases from V and 0 bases from J, with 19 bases in between. Per the germline V gene, CDR1 is SGHTA and CDR2 is FQGNSA. CDR3 bases: TGTGCCAGCACCCCCCCCCAGATTTTTGACTCTGGGGCCAACGTCCTGACTTTC. Protein product: CASTPPQIFDSGANVLTF.

The chain employs TRBV18 and TRBJ1-1; 7 bases fit TRBD1. The V gene's germline CDR1 is KGHSH and CDR2 LQKENI. Germline trimming cut 3 bases from V and 0 bases from J; bases unmatched to any gene: 10. CDR3 length: 17 amino acids. The CDR3 here is CASSPYQSGGLNTEAFF. The CDR3 DNA follows: TGTGCCAGCTCACCGTACCAATCAGGGGGGTTGAACACTGAAGCTTTCTTT.

The CDR3 sequence: CASSPVIAGNEQFF. The CDR3 region has the DNA TGTGCCAGCAGCCCCGTGATAGCGGGCAATGAGCAGTTCTTC. The chain employs TRBV6-5 and TRBJ2-1; 7 positions agree with TRBD2. Germline lookup yields CDR1 MNHEY and CDR2 SVGAGI. This CDR3 is built from 14 residues. Germline trimming cut 6 bases from V and 6 bases from J; bases unmatched to any gene: 8.

This chain joins TRBV5-4 and TRBJ2-5; D ambiguous. The CDR3 covers 13 residues. Germline CDR1 and CDR2: SGHNT and YYREEE (reference sequence). V was pared by 1 base and J by 2 bases, with 6 bases between. CDR3 region: CASSLTEQETQYF. The DNA for the CDR3 is TGTGCCAGCAGCTTGACAGAACAAGAGACCCAGTACTTC. Full variable domain (missing parts from reference TRBV5-4 and TRBJ2-5): ETGVTQSPTHLIKTRGQQVTLRCSSQSGHNTVSWYQQALGQGPQFIFQYYREEENGRGNFPPRFSGLQFPNYSSELNVNALELDDSALYLCASSLTEQETQYFGPGTRLLVL.

The rearrangement links TRBV7-2 to TRBJ2-1; D possibly corresponds to TRBD2 (6 bases). The germline V gene encodes CDR1 SGHTA and CDR2 FQGNSA. The CDR3 is 19 amino acids. Deletions cut 2 bases from V and 9 bases from J, with 29 bases between. CDR3 in DNA: TGTGCCAGCAGCTTAAGAAGGCTAGCGAACACGATTATTACGGGTGAGCAGTTCTTC. This encodes CASSLRRLANTIITGEQFF. Full variable domain (outside the CDR3, taken from reference TRBV7-2 and TRBJ2-1): GAGVSQSPSNKVTEKGKDVELRCDPISGHTALYWYRQSLGQGLEFLIYFQGNSAPDKSGLPSDRFSAERTGGSVSTLTIQRTQQEDSAVYLCASSLRRLANTIITGEQFFGPGTRLTVL.

The rearrangement joins TRBV20-1 to TRBJ2-4; 12 bases match TRBD2. J gave up 7 bases and V 3 bases, and 7 bases lay outside the gene matches. The CDR3 is 15 residues long. Germline V CDR1 and CDR2: DFQATT, SNEGSKA (reference sequence). Written as DNA, the CDR3 is TGCAGTGCTAGTGCCCTAGCGGGAGGGCTGAACATTCAGTACTTC. As protein: CSASALAGGLNIQYF.

The chain carries TRBV12-3 or TRBV12-4 and TRBJ2-1; D unresolved. The germline V and J ends were trimmed by 7 bases and 9 bases, with 10 bases remaining between them. This CDR3 is built from 11 residues. CDR3 coding DNA: TGTGCCAGCACCCCGTCCGGTGAGCAGTTCTTC. Protein sequence: CASTPSGEQFF.

V gene TRBV7-9 combines with J gene TRBJ2-5; D remains unclear. Germline CDR1 SEHNR, CDR2 FQNEAQ (reference sequence). The CDR3 runs to 15 residues. V dropped 0 bases and J dropped 4 bases, with 12 bases sitting between them. The CDR3 here is CASSLAFRVRETQYF. DNA of the CDR3: TGTGCCAGCAGCTTAGCGTTCCGGGTAAGAGAGACCCAGTACTTC.

J is TRBJ2-5 and V is TRBV7-9; TRBD2 might be the D (6 bases). V was clipped by 4 bases and J by 4 bases, with 10 bases between them. The germline V gene encodes CDR1 SEHNR and CDR2 FQNEAQ (reference sequence). This CDR3 is 13 amino acids long. The CDR3 protein is CASSYRDLETQYF. The CDR3 bases are TGTGCCAGCAGCTACCGGGACTTAGAGACCCAGTACTTC.

The V and J genes are TRBV11-3 and TRBJ2-1; 8 nucleotides align to TRBD2. In germline, CDR1 is SGHNT, CDR2 YENEEA. V was clipped by 5 bases and J by 0 bases; unmatched bases: 3. CDR3 length: 15 residues. The CDR3 DNA follows: TGTGCCAGCAGCCGGGGGGGGAGCTCCTACAATGAGCAGTTCTTC. Its protein product is CASSRGGSSYNEQFF.

Points on this clone: Other DNA sequences in the same sample also yield this CDR3. This chain uses TRBV18 with TRBJ1-5; D gene ambiguous. Between the trimmed V and J ends, which lost 2 bases and 2 bases, there was a span of 4 bases. This CDR3 spans 13 amino acids. Germline V gene sequence: CDR1 KGHSH, CDR2 LQKENI. CDR3 coding DNA: TGTGCCAGCTCACCAGTCGGCAATCAGCCCCAGCATTTT. Translated: CASSPVGNQPQHF.